This T cell receptor beta chain was identified in a study of blood T cell repertoires in COVID-19. For the study at large: Some COVID-19 samples were acute and others convalescent; all came from the United States, Italy and Spain. Nucleic acid was either cDNA or gDNA, and it came from T cells, B-cell-depleted T cells, or PBMCs.

V lost 6 bases and J lost 1; bases outside the gene matches: 6. The CDR3 consists of 15 residues. Germline assignment: CDR1 MNHEY and CDR2 SVGAGI. In the authors' workflow: Reference gene primer amplification in the assay estimated nucleated cell counts. The method was immunoSEQ multiplex PCR; TCRdb's version includes in-frame clones alone and lacks a portion of them. D and trimming come from the DNA, and the V and J calls and clone size come from that table. The table has 95,000 to 120,000 clones, 65% to 85% seen once. This sequence originates from a man aged 45-65 years with acute or convalescent COVID-19. The chain uses TRBV6-5 and TRBJ2-7; TRBD2 aligns across 10 bases. The sequenced material came from peripheral blood. The DNA of the CDR3 is TGTGCCAGCAGGCCGCTAGCGGGGGCGTCCTACGAGCAGTACGTC. Translated: CASRPLAGASYEQYV.